This T cell receptor beta chain is from a study of T cell responses to AZD1222 COVID-19 vaccine. Using immunoSEQ multiplex PCR, the repertoire was profiled, and TCRdb retains in-frame clones only, with some absent. The repertoire holds 200,000 or so clones, with roughly 92% as singletons. This CDR3 spans 16 amino acids. Germline V gene data show CDR1 as KGHSH and CDR2 as LQKENI. Trimming left V 0 bases short and J 5 bases short, with 15 bases between. General observations from the study: Donor demographics were predominantly white British with a female majority; clonal diversity may be underestimated.

Pooling of second doses given at about 4 or about 12 weeks was done. Comment on this clone: Its cognate antigen is unknown.

The TCR was taken from an adult who received the AZD1222 COVID-19 vaccine. Sequencing was performed on peripheral blood, taken 28 days after the second AZD1222 dose. The chain has TRBV18 and TRBJ2-3; tentatively, D is TRBD1 (5 bases). This chain's CDR3 is CASSPPLAGWVDTQYF. CDR3 bases: TGTGCCAGCTCACCACCGCTCGCAGGGTGGGTAGATACGCAGTATTTT.